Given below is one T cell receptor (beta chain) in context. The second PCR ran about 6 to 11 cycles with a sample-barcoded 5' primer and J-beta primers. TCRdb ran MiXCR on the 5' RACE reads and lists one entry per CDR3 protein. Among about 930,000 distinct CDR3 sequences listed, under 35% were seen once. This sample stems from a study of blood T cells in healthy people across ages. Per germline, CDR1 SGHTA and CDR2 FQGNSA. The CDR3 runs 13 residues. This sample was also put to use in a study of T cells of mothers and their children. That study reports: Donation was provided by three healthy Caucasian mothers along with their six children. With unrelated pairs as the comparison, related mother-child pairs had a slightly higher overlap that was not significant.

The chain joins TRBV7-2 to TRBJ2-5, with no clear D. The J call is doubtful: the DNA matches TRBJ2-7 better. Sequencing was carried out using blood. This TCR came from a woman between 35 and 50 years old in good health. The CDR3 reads CASSLSRIYEQYF. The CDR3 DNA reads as TGTGCCAGCAGCCTCAGTAGAATCTACGAGCAGTACTTC.